One sample yielded the 4 T cell receptor beta chains listed below, sequenced in a study of blood T cell repertoires in COVID-19. Libraries were prepared by immunoSEQ multiplex PCR; TCRdb keeps only in-frame clonotypes and omits some of them. The data show about 200,000 clones, approximately 80% seen once. The sequenced sample consisted of peripheral blood. These receptors were taken from a man aged 35 to 55 with acute or convalescent COVID-19.

J is TRBJ1-4 and V is TRBV15; D possibly corresponds to TRBD1 (6 bases). Germline V lookup: CDR1 LNHNV, CDR2 YYDKDF (reference sequence). V lost 3 bases and J lost 8, with 22 bases in between. The CDR3 extends over 17 amino acids. As DNA, the CDR3 is TGTGCCACCAGCAGCCCCATCGCGGGGGGGCTAAGCGAAAAACTGTTTTTT. It yields the protein CATSSPIAGGLSEKLFF.

The rearrangement links TRBV18 to TRBJ2-7, with D possibly matching TRBD2 (6 bases). Germline values: CDR1 KGHSH, CDR2 LQKENI. The CDR3 sequence is 16 residues long. V was trimmed by 6 bases and J by 4 bases, leaving 22 bases between them. In nucleotides, the CDR3 is TGTGCCAGCTCGCCCACTGGGGACGCCAGCGGGTACGAGCAGTACTTC. Translation gives CASSPTGDASGYEQYF.

V is TRBV11-2 and J is TRBJ1-3; 7 nucleotides align to TRBD1. The CDR3 has 16 residues. The germline CDR1 and CDR2 sequences are SGHAT and FQNNGV. V lost 6 bases, J lost 4 bases, and 12 bases stayed unmatched. The CDR3 loop is CASRSLQGKVGNTIYF. The CDR3 DNA is TGTGCCAGCAGAAGTCTACAGGGGAAAGTCGGAAACACCATATATTTT.

V gene TRBV27 combines with J gene TRBJ1-4; TRBD1 might be the D (5 bases). Germline V gene lookup returns CDR1 MNHEY and CDR2 SMNVEV (reference sequence). Trimming took off 4 bases at V and 0 bases at J, with 9 bases between the two ends. This CDR3 is built from 15 residues. The CDR3 here is CASSYRQTTNEKLFF. DNA of the CDR3: TGTGCCAGCAGTTACCGACAGACAACTAATGAAAAACTGTTTTTT.